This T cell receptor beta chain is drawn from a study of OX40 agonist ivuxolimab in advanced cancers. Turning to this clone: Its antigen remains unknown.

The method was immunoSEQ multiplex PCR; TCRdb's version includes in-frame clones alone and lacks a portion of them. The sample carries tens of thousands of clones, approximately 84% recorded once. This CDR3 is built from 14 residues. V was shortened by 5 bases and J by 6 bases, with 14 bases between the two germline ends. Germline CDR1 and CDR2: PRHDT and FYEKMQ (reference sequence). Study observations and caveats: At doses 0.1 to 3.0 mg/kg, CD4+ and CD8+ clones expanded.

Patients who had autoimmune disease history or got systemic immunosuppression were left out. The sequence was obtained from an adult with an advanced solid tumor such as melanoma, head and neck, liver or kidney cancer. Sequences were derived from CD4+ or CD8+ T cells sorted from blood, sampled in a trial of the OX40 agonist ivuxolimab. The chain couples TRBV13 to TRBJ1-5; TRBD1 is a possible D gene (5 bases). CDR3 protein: CASSRLGDGQPQHF. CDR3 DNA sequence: TGTGCCAGCAGCCGTCTGGGGGACGGTCAGCCCCAGCATTTT.